The source of this T cell receptor (beta chain) is a study of response to subunit inactivated influenza vaccine. The CDR3 loop spans 16 amino acids. Trimming removed 5 bases from V and 6 bases from J; junction bases left unmatched: 11. From germline, CDR1 is SGHTA and CDR2 FQGNSA. With respect to this clonotype: The antigen is unknown.

TCRdb ran MiXCR on the RT-PCR reads and lists one entry per CDR3 protein. The sample consists of 800,000 or so distinct CDR3 sequences, roughly 20% of them appearing once. General study results and limits: Every seasonal influenza vaccination brings in few new T cells, the authors suggested.

The receptor's source is a man aged 50 to 59 who received an inactivated influenza vaccine. Sequencing was performed on PBMCs from blood, taken 5 to 6 days after vaccination. The rearrangement uses TRBV7-2 and TRBJ2-1; 9 bases are a match to TRBD2. CDR3 bases: TGTGCCAGCAGCCAGATACCGGGACTAGCTGGCAATGAGCAGTTCTTC. It specifies CASSQIPGLAGNEQFF.